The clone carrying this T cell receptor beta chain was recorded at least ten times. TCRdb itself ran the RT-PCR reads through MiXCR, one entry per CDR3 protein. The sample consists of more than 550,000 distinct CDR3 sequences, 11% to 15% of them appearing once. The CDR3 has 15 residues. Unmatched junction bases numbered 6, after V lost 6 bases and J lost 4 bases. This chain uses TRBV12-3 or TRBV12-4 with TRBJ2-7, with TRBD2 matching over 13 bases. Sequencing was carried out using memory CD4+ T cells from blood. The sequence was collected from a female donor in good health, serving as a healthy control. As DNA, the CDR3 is TGTGCCAGCAGGGAGGGACTAGCGGGGATTTACGAGCAGTACTTC. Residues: CASREGLAGIYEQYF.